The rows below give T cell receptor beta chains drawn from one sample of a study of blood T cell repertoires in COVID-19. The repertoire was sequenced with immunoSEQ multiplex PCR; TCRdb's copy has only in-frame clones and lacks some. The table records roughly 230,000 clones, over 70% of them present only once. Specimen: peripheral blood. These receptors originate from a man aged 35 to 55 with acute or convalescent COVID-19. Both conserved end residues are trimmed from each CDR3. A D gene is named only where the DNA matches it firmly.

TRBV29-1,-,SVGHPLTAEQF
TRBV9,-,ASSPPHSTSTDTQY
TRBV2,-,ASSYVGEAF
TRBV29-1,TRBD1,SGGDRGAGDTQY
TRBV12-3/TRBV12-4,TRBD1,ASSDSGQGAKH
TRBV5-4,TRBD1,ASSPRTGSYEQY
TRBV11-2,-,ASSSLPGSGANTEAF
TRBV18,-,ASSRDMNSNQPQH
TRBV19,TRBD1,ASGQGRVTEAF
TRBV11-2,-,ASSSGIGPNYGYT
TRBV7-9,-,ASSLGSTGVNTEAF
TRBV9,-,ASSVEGGGVTEAF
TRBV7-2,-,ASSLAAQAYEQY
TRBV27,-,ASSLSGQGYGYT
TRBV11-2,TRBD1,ASSPRGDGYT
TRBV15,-,ATSRGTEKEKLF
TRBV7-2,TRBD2,ASSLSGRVNEQF
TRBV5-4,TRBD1,ASSPAGQGASYEQY
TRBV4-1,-,ASSQGGGNEKLF
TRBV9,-,ASSVVGHSTDTQY
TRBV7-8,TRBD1,ASSADRGAGNTIY
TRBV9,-,ASSPWGDTGELF
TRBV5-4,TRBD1,ASSLRTGGPDTQY
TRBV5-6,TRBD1,ASSGDRGYTEAF
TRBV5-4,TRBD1,ASSLEQGPTGEQY
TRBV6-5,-,AIQRGGFNTQY
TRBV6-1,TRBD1,ASSALGTGEGAGYT
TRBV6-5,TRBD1,ASTQGQGARELF
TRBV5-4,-,ASSYNSGNTGELF
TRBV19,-,ASSMAGAGDNTEAF
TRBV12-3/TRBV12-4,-,ASMMLSNHGYT
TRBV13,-,ASSPTYEQY
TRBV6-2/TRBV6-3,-,ASSRGQSRQPQH
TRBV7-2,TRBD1,ASSPRGTGDTDTQY
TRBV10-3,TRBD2,AISEAFSGRARDEQF
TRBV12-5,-,ASGPPVAGFYGYT
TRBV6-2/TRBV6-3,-,ASSAAGGNQPQH
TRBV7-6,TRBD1,ASSFRQGKNTEAF
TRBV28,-,ASSLGTSYNEKLF
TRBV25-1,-,ASSEPGNTEAF
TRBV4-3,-,ASSQGRSEKLF
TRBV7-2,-,ASRLTLGGNTEAF
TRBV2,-,ASSLAQGPYEQY
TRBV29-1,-,SVGQGRGYNEQF
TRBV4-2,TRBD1,ASSQDPGQGRLYT
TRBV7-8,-,ASSLAGGGYSNQPQH
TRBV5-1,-,ASSFQGYNEQF
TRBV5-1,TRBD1,ASSSPGQPYGYT
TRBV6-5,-,ASSRPGQQNTEAF
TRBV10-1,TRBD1,ASSESGQGGRRDVRRNTEAF
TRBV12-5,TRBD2,ASGFPGTSGYNEQF
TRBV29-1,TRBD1,SASTGTPFEQY
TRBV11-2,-,ASSLREGSTEAF
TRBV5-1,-,ASSSDRPGVAEAF
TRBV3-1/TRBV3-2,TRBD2,ASSAIAGAGTDTQY
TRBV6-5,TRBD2,ASSSLAGGPYEQY
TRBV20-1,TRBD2,SASRASGAPDTQY
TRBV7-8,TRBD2,ASSLAGLAGAGEQY